This TCR beta chain emerged from a study of blood T cell repertoires in COVID-19. Whole-study context: The United States, Italy and Spain provided the acute and convalescent COVID-19 samples. The cDNA or gDNA used as material had been derived from T cells, B-cell-depleted T cells, or PBMCs.

In the source study's methods: Cell counts per sample came from amplifying reference gene primers. Clones were sequenced by immunoSEQ multiplex PCR, and TCRdb holds only the in-frame ones, with some missing. The DNA gave D and trimming, while V, J and clone size come from that table. This sample has about 180,000 clones; more than 75% occur once, and the top ten carry 2% to 3%. The CDR3 has 16 residues. Between the trimmed V and J ends, which lost 1 base and 3 bases, there was a span of 13 bases. Germline V lookup: CDR1 SGHTA, CDR2 FQGNSA. This TCR came from a man aged 35 to 55 with active or convalescent COVID-19. Sequenced input: peripheral blood. The chain has TRBV7-2 and TRBJ2-1; tentative D call: TRBD2 (6 bases). The CDR3 loop reads CASSLGRDSFYNEQFF. As DNA, the CDR3 is TGTGCCAGCAGCTTAGGAAGGGACTCCTTCTACAATGAGCAGTTCTTC.